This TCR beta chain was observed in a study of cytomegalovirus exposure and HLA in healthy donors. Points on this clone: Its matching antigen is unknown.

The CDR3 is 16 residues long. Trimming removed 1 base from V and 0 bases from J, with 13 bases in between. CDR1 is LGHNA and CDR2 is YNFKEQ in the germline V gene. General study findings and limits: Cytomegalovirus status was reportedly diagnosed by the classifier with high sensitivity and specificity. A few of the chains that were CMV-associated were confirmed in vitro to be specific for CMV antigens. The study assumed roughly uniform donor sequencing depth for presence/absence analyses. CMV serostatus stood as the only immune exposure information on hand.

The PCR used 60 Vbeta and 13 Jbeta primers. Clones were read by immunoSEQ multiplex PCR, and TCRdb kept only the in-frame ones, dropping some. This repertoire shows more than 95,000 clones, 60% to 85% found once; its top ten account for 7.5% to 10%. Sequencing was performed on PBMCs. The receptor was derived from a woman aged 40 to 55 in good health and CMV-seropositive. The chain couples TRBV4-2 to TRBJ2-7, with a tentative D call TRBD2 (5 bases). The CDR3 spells CASSQAFPGSSYEQYF. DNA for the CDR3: TGTGCCAGCAGCCAAGCTTTTCCGGGGAGCTCCTACGAGCAGTACTTC.